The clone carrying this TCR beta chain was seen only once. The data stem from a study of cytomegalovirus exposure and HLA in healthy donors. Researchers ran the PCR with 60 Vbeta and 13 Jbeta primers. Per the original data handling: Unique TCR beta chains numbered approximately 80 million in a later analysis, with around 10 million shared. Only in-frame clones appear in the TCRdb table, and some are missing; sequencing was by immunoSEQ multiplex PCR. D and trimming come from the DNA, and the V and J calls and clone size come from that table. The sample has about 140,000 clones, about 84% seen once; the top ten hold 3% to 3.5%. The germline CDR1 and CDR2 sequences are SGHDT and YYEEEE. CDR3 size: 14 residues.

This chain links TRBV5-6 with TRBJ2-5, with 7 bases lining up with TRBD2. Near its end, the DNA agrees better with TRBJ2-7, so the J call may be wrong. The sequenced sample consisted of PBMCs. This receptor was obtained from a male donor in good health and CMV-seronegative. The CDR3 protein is CASSWGGRSYEQYF. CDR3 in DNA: TGTGCCAGCAGCTGGGGGGGACGGTCCTACGAGCAGTACTTC.